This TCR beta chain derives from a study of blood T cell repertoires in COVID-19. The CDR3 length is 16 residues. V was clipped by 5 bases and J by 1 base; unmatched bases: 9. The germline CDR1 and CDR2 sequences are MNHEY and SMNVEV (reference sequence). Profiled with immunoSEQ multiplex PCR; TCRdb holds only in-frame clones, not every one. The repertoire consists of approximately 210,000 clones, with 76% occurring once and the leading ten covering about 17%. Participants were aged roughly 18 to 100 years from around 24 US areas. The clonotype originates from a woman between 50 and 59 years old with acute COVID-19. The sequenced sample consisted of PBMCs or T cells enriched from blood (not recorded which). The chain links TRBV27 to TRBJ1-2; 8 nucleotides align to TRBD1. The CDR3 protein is CASSGIRGRDNYGYTF. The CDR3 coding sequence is TGTGCCAGCAGTGGAATCAGGGGGCGAGATAACTATGGCTACACCTTC.